This T cell receptor (beta chain) was profiled in a study of T cell changes during pregnancy in multiple sclerosis. Here immunoSEQ multiplex PCR was the method, and the copy in TCRdb shows in-frame clones only, minus some. The top ten hold roughly 0.7% of the sample, which has tens of thousands of clones, more than 90% seen once. V lost 0 bases, J lost 7 bases, and 13 bases lay in between. The CDR3 is 15 residues long. Germline V gene sequence: CDR1 SGHTA, CDR2 FQGNSA. The rearrangement joins TRBV7-2 to TRBJ2-4; D unresolved. The receptor comes from a female donor with multiple sclerosis, enrolled in a pregnancy study. Source: CD4+ T cells from peripheral blood mononuclear cells, taken in the first trimester of pregnancy. The CDR3 loop reads CASSLAREYRNIQYF. CDR3 in DNA: TGTGCCAGCAGCTTAGCGCGCGAATATCGGAACATTCAGTACTTC.